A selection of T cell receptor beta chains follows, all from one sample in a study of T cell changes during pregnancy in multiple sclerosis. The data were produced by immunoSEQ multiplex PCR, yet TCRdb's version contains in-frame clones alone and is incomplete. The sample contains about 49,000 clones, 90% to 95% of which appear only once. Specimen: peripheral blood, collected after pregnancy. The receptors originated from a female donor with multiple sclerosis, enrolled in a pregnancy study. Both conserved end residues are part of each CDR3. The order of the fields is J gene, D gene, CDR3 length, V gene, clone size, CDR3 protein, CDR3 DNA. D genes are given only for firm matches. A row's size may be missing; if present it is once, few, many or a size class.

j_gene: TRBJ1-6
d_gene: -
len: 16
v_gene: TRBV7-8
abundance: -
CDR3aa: CASSPRQAGLNSPLHF
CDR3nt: TGTGCCAGCAGCCCCCGACAGGCCGGATTAAATTCACCCCTCCACTTT

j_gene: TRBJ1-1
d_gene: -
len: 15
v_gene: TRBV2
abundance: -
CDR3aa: CASSELGHPNTEAFF
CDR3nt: TGTGCCAGCAGTGAATTAGGACACCCAAACACTGAAGCTTTCTTT

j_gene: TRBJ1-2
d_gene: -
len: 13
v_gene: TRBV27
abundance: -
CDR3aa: CASSPGRGYGYTF
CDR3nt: TGTGCCAGCAGTCCCGGACGGGGCTATGGCTACACCTTC

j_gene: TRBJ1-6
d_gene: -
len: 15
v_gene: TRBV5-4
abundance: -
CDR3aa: CASSRRGDIMSPLHF
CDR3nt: TGTGCCAGCAGCCGCAGGGGAGACATTATGTCGCCCCTCCACTTT

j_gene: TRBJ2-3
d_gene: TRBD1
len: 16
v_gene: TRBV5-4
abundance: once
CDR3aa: CASSASGTGFTDTQYF
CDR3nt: TGTGCCAGCAGCGCATCCGGGACAGGATTCACAGATACGCAGTATTTT

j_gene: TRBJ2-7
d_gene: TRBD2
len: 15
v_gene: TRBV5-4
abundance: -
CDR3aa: CASSLVTGGHYEQYF
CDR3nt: TGTGCCAGCAGCTTGGTGACGGGGGGGCACTACGAGCAGTACTTC

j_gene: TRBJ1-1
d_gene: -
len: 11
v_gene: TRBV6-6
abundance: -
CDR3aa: CASTLNTEAFF
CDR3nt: TGTGCCAGCACATTGAACACTGAAGCTTTCTTT

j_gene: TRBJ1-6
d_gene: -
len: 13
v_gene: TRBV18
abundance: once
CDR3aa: CASSPSSNSPLHF
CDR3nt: TGTGCCAGCTCACCCTCAAGCAATTCACCCCTCCACTTT

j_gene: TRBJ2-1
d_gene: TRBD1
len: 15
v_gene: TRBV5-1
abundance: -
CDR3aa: CASSLGTGGYNEQFF
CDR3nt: TGCGCCAGCAGCTTGGGGACAGGGGGGTACAATGAGCAGTTCTTC

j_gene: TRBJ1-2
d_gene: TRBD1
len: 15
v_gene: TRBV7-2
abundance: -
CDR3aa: CASRQSGTGNYGYTF
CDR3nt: TGTGCCAGCAGACAATCCGGGACAGGGAACTATGGCTACACCTTC

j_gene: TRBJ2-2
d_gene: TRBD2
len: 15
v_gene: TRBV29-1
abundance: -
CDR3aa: CSVKAGGSNTGELFF
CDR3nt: TGCAGCGTAAAAGCGGGGGGCTCGAACACCGGGGAGCTGTTTTTT

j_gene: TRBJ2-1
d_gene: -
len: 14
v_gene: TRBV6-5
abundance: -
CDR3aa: CASSYSTRGAEQFF
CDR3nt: TGTGCCAGCAGTTACTCGACGCGGGGTGCTGAGCAGTTCTTC

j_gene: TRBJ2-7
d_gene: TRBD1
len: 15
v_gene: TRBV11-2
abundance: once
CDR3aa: CASSLVGTGIYEQYF
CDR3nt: TGTGCCAGCAGCTTAGTGGGGACAGGGATATACGAGCAGTACTTC

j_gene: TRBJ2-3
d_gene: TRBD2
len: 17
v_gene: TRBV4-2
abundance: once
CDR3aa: CASSYQISGGAEDTQYF
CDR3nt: TGTGCCAGCAGCTACCAGATCAGCGGGGGGGCCGAAGATACGCAGTATTTT

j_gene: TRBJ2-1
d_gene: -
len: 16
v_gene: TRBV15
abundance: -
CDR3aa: CATRTQGLGTYNEQFF
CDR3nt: TGTGCCACCCGGACACAAGGGCTGGGGACCTACAATGAGCAGTTCTTC

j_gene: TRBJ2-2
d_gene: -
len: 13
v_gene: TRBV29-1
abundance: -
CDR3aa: CSATTGRVGELFF
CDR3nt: TGCAGTGCGACCACAGGGAGGGTCGGGGAGCTGTTTTTT

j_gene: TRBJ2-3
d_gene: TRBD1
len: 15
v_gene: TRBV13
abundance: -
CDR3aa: CASSFWTGSTDTQYF
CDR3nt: TGTGCCAGCAGCTTCTGGACAGGGAGCACAGATACGCAGTATTTT

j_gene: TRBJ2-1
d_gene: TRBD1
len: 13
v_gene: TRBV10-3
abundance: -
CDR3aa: CAISGTAFNEQFF
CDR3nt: TGTGCCATCAGCGGGACAGCCTTCAATGAGCAGTTCTTC

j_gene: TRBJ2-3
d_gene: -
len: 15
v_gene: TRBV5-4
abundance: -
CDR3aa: CASSRGALRSDTQYF
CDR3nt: TGTGCCAGCAGCCGGGGGGCCCTCCGGTCAGATACGCAGTATTTT

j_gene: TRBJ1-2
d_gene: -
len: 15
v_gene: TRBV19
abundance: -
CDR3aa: CASKFGGAPDFGYTF
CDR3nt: TGTGCCAGTAAGTTTGGGGGCGCTCCCGACTTCGGCTACACCTTC

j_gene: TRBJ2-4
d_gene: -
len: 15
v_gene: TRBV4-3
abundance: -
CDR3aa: CASSQEDSTKNIQYF
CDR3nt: TGCGCCAGCAGCCAAGAGGACAGCACCAAAAACATTCAGTACTTC

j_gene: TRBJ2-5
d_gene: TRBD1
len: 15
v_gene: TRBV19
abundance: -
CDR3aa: CASTHPKGAQETQYF
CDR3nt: TGTGCCAGTACCCACCCCAAGGGGGCACAAGAGACCCAGTACTTC

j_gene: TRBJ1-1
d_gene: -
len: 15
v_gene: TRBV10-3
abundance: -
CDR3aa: CAISEFTGPNTEAFF
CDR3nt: TGTGCCATCAGTGAGTTTACAGGGCCCAACACTGAAGCTTTCTTT

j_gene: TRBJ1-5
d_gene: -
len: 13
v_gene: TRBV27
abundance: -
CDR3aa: CASSFEQGVTQHF
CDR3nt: TGTGCCAGCAGTTTTGAACAGGGAGTGACCCAGCATTTT

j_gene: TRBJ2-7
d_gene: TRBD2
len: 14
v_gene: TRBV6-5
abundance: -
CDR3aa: CASSAPGLGYEQYF
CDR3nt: TGTGCCAGCAGCGCTCCGGGACTAGGATACGAGCAGTACTTC

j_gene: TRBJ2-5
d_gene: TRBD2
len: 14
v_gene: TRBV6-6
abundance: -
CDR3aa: CASKSSGGGETQYF
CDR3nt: TGTGCCAGCAAATCGTCGGGGGGTGGGGAGACCCAGTACTTC

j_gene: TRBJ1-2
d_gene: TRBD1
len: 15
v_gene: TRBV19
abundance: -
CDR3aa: CASRERGRDPYGYTF
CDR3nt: TGTGCCAGTAGGGAAAGGGGGCGCGACCCCTATGGCTACACCTTC

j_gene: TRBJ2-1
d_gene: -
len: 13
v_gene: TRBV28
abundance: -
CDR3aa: CASSLSGYNEQFF
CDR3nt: TGTGCCAGCAGTTTGTCGGGGTACAATGAGCAGTTCTTC

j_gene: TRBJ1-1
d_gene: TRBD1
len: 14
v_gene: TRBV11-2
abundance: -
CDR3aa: CASSSPGQGTEAFF
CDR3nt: TGTGCCAGCAGCTCTCCGGGACAGGGGACTGAAGCTTTCTTT

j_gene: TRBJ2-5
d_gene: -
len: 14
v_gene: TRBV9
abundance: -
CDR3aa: CASSVGQGQETQYF
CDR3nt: TGTGCCAGCAGCGTAGGGCAGGGGCAAGAGACCCAGTACTTC

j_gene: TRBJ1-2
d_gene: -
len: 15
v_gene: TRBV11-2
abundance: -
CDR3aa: CASSLEGQIAHGYTF
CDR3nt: TGTGCCAGCAGCTTAGAGGGACAAATAGCACATGGCTACACCTTC

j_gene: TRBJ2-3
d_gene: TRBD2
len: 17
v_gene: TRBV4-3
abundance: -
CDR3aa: CASTPSGGIASTDTQYF
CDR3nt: TGCGCCAGCACACCTAGCGGGGGGATTGCTAGCACAGATACGCAGTATTTT

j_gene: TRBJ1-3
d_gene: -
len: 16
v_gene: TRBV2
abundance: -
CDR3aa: CASIGIRSGTGNTIYF
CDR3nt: TGTGCCAGCATAGGTATACGGTCCGGGACAGGAAACACCATATATTTT

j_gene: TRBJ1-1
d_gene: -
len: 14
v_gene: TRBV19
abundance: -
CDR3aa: CASSIDRKNTEAFF
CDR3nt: TGTGCCAGTAGTATCGACAGAAAGAACACTGAAGCTTTCTTT

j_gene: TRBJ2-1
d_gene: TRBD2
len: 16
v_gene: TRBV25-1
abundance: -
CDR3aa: CASSESIGGAYNEQFF
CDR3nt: TGTGCCAGCAGTGAATCTATCGGGGGGGCCTACAATGAGCAGTTCTTC

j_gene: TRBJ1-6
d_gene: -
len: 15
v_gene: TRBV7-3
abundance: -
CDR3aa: CASSLQGSYNSPLHF
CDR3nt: TGTGCCAGCAGCTTACAGGGCTCCTATAATTCACCCCTCCACTTT

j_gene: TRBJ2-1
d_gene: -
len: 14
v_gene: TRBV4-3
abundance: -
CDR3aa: CASSQIRRGDEQFF
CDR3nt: TGCGCCAGCAGCCAGATACGACGGGGAGATGAGCAGTTCTTC

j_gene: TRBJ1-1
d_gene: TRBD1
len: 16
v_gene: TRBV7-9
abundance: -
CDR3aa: CASQLHGTGPYTEAFF
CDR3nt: TGTGCCAGCCAGTTACACGGGACAGGGCCTTACACTGAAGCTTTCTTT

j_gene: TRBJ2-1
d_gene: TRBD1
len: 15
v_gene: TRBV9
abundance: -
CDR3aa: CASSATGVIYNEQFF
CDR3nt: TGTGCCAGCAGCGCTACAGGGGTAATCTACAATGAGCAGTTCTTC

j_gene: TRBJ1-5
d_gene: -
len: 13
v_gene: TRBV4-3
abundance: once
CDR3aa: CASSQTGNQPQHF
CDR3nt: TGCGCCAGCAGCCAAACAGGGAACCAGCCCCAGCATTTT

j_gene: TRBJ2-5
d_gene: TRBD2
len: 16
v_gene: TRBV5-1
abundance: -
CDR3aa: CASSPGLAGGVETQYF
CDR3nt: TGCGCCAGCAGCCCCGGACTAGCGGGGGGGGTAGAGACCCAGTACTTC

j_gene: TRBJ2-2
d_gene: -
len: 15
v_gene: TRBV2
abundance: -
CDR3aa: CASSEVGRATGELFF
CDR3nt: TGTGCCAGCAGTGAAGTCGGCAGGGCCACCGGGGAGCTGTTTTTT

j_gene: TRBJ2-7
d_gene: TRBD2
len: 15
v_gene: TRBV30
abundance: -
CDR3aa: CAWSAPAGSSYEQYF
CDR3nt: TGTGCCTGGAGTGCCCCAGCGGGGAGCTCCTACGAGCAGTACTTC

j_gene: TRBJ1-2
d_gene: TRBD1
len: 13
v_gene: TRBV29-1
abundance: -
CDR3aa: CSTPGTADYGYTF
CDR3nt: TGCAGCACCCCCGGGACAGCTGACTATGGCTACACCTTC

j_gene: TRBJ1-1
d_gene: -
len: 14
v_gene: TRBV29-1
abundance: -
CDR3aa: CSVFARALNTEAFF
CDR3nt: TGCAGCGTTTTTGCCAGGGCCCTGAACACTGAAGCTTTCTTT

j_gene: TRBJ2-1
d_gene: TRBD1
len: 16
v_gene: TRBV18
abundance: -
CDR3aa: CASSLKGATSYNEQFF
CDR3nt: TGTGCCAGCTCACTTAAGGGGGCGACCTCCTACAATGAGCAGTTCTTC

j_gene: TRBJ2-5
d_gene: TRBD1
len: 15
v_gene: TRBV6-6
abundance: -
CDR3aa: CASSPTGELRETQYF
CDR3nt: TGTGCCAGCAGCCCTACAGGGGAGTTGCGGGAGACCCAGTACTTC

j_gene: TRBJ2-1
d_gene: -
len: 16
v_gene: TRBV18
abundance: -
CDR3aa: CASSPQGLTVYNEQFF
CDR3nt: TGTGCCAGCTCACCGCAAGGACTGACCGTTTACAATGAGCAGTTCTTC

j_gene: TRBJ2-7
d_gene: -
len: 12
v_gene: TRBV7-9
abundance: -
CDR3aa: CASSTHLYEQYF
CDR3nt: TGTGCCAGCAGCACGCACTTATACGAGCAGTACTTC

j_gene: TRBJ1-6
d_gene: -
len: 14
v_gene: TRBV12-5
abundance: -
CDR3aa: CASALGSPNSPLHF
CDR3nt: TGTGCTAGTGCTCTGGGCAGCCCCAATTCACCCCTCCACTTT

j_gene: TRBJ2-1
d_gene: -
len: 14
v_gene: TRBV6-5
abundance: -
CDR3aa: CASRPGQLDNEQFF
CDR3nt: TGTGCCAGCAGACCAGGACAGCTCGACAATGAGCAGTTCTTC

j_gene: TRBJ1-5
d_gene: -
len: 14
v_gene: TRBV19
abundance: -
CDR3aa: CASWGPYSNQPQHF
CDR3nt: TGTGCCAGCTGGGGGCCGTATAGCAATCAGCCCCAGCATTTT

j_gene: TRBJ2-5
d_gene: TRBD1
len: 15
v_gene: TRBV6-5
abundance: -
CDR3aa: CASSHYDRGRETQYF
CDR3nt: TGTGCCAGCAGTCATTACGACAGGGGAAGAGAGACCCAGTACTTC

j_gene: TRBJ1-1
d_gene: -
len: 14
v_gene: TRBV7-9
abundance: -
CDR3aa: CASSTRQTNTEAFF
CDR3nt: TGTGCCAGCAGCACACGACAGACGAACACTGAAGCTTTCTTT

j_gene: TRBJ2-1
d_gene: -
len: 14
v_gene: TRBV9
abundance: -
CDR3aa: CASNPAGANNEQFF
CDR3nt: TGTGCCAGCAACCCTGCAGGGGCCAACAATGAGCAGTTCTTC

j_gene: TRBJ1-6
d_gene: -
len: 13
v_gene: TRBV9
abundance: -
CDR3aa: CATGEGYNSPLHF
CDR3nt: TGTGCCACAGGGGAGGGATATAATTCACCCCTCCACTTT

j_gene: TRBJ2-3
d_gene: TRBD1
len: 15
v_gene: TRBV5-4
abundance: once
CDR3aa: CASSLGQGGPDTQYF
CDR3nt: TGTGCCAGCAGCTTGGGACAGGGGGGCCCAGATACGCAGTATTTT

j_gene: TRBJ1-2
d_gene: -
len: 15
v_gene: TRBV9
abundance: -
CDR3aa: CASTPTVPTNYGYTF
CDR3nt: TGTGCCAGCACCCCGACAGTTCCAACTAACTATGGCTACACCTTC

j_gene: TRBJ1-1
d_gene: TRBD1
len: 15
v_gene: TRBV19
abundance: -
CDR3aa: CASSATQGARFEAFF
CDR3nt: TGTGCCAGTAGTGCTACACAGGGGGCACGGTTTGAAGCTTTCTTT